This T cell receptor (beta chain) stems from a study of cytomegalovirus exposure and HLA in healthy donors. The protocol was immunoSEQ multiplex PCR, while the TCRdb copy is restricted to in-frame clones and leaves out a portion. The table lists about 98,000 clones, roughly 87% of them singletons. There are 17 residues in the CDR3. CDR1 is SSHAT and CDR2 is FNYEAQ in the germline V gene (reference sequence). V shed 5 bases and J 5 bases; nucleotides not matched to a gene: 9. This sequence joins TRBV7-7 and TRBJ2-5; 15 positions match TRBD2. The sequenced material came from PBMCs. This TCR was sampled from a man aged 18 to 35 in good health and CMV-seropositive. CDR3 sequence (DNA): TGTGCCAGCAGCCCCGGACTAGCGGGGGGGCATTGGGAGACCCAGTACTTC. Translating it yields CASSPGLAGGHWETQYF.